A selection of T cell receptor beta chains follows, all from one sample in a study of blood T cell repertoires in COVID-19. The assay was immunoSEQ multiplex PCR, and TCRdb's table has in-frame clones only and misses some. The table includes roughly 150,000 clones, around 81% detected once. The specimen was peripheral blood. Source of these receptors: a man between 65 and 85 years old with active or convalescent COVID-19. Each CDR3 is given with its conserved first and last residue.

J: TRBJ2-7; V: TRBV5-1; CDR3: CASSLLPRRQVAGQYF
J: TRBJ1-2; V: TRBV11-2; CDR3: CASSLIPGHRMYGYTF
J: TRBJ2-3; V: TRBV7-3; CDR3: CASSLRPSGTSALFGADTQYF
J: TRBJ2-3; V: TRBV29-1; CDR3: CSVEGASGSFTDTQYF
J: TRBJ2-1; V: TRBV7-3; CDR3: CASSLTAVNEQFF
J: TRBJ2-1; V: TRBV9; CDR3: CASSPRSTSGSSYNEQFF
J: TRBJ2-1; V: TRBV12-5; CDR3: CASGLGISSGSDDEQFF
J: TRBJ1-1; V: TRBV5-5; CDR3: CASSIQGAYTEAFF
J: TRBJ1-3; V: TRBV6-5; CDR3: CASSPPTGSGNTIYF
J: TRBJ1-5; V: TRBV2; CDR3: CASSGGGGDQPQHF
J: TRBJ1-2; V: TRBV12-3/TRBV12-4; CDR3: CASSFERSHGYTF
J: TRBJ2-7; V: TRBV7-9; CDR3: CASSSRGYYEQYF
J: TRBJ1-1; V: TRBV7-9; CDR3: CASSLGQGASDTEAFF
J: TRBJ2-6; V: TRBV11-3; CDR3: CASSLGGEGANVLTF
J: TRBJ1-1; V: TRBV29-1; CDR3: CSVARTLNTEAFF
J: TRBJ1-5; V: TRBV6-5; CDR3: CASSYDRGSNQPQHF
J: TRBJ1-3; V: TRBV2; CDR3: CASSLGLNSGNTIYF
J: TRBJ1-3; V: TRBV5-1; CDR3: CASSPGISGNTIYF
J: TRBJ2-3; V: TRBV7-9; CDR3: CASSLAASGAPDTQYF
J: TRBJ2-7; V: TRBV19; CDR3: CASKGQGVHEQYF
J: TRBJ1-2; V: TRBV28; CDR3: CASSYRGPEGYTF
J: TRBJ2-5; V: TRBV6-2/TRBV6-3; CDR3: CASSPGQQYQETQYF
J: TRBJ1-2; V: TRBV15; CDR3: CATSRGGQGDYGYTF
J: TRBJ1-2; V: TRBV4-3; CDR3: CASSQDRGIGGYTF
J: TRBJ1-5; V: TRBV2; CDR3: CASTQGARNQPQHF
J: TRBJ1-5; V: TRBV5-8; CDR3: CASSHRDISYQPQHF
J: TRBJ2-7; V: TRBV7-6; CDR3: CASSLAPNYLGPPYEQYF
J: TRBJ2-3; V: TRBV15; CDR3: CATSRDGTSGNTDTQYF
J: TRBJ2-3; V: TRBV7-9; CDR3: CASSLGSLPSTDTQYF
J: TRBJ2-5; V: TRBV19; CDR3: CASSSAGARYQETQYF
J: TRBJ1-2; V: TRBV27; CDR3: CASSSSRGGVLGQGSGYTF
J: TRBJ1-1; V: TRBV16; CDR3: CASSQQGANTEAFF
J: TRBJ1-5; V: TRBV2; CDR3: CASNRYSNQPQHF
J: TRBJ2-3; V: TRBV27; CDR3: CASSLMGGDTQYF
J: TRBJ1-1; V: TRBV7-3; CDR3: CASSLQQGTEAFF
J: TRBJ1-5; V: TRBV28; CDR3: CASRRTGVSNQPQHF
J: TRBJ1-2; V: TRBV7-8; CDR3: CASSLAGGDTFYGYTF
J: TRBJ2-3; V: TRBV14; CDR3: CASSQTRDTQYF
J: TRBJ2-2; V: TRBV24-1; CDR3: CATSDYGQGNTGELFF
J: TRBJ2-1; V: TRBV11-2; CDR3: CASSFRGTYNEQFF
J: TRBJ1-2; V: TRBV14; CDR3: CASSRGAGGIGYTF
J: TRBJ2-2; V: TRBV24-1; CDR3: CATSAVLSDGPRGGELFF
J: TRBJ1-2; V: TRBV6-2/TRBV6-3; CDR3: CASSDDRGRNYGYTF
J: TRBJ2-1; V: TRBV19; CDR3: CASSPREGGVIGPYNEQFF
J: TRBJ2-2; V: TRBV9; CDR3: CASSAQLATTGELFF
J: TRBJ1-5; V: TRBV5-6; CDR3: CASSPRGLLGNQPQHF
J: TRBJ2-6; V: TRBV19; CDR3: CASSYRRGSGANVLTF
J: TRBJ2-7; V: TRBV5-1; CDR3: CASSAAGPPTYEQYF
J: TRBJ1-5; V: TRBV6-2/TRBV6-3; CDR3: CASSYSGQGGQPQHF
J: TRBJ1-4; V: TRBV7-6; CDR3: CASSLVGATNEKLFF
J: TRBJ1-2; V: TRBV7-2; CDR3: CASSLMQWGGGYGYTF
J: TRBJ1-2; V: TRBV4-3; CDR3: CASSAIGGFYTF
J: TRBJ2-4; V: TRBV13; CDR3: CASSPRTPIAKNIQYF
J: TRBJ1-5; V: TRBV28; CDR3: CASTGYRVRGPQHF
J: TRBJ1-2; V: TRBV7-2; CDR3: CASSPRQGPIYGYTF
J: TRBJ1-6; V: TRBV3-1/TRBV3-2; CDR3: CASSQVGRLNSPLHF
J: TRBJ1-2; V: TRBV9; CDR3: CASSVGTGDFNYGYTF
J: TRBJ2-7; V: TRBV6-1; CDR3: CASSDPTRRGGSHEQYF
J: TRBJ2-1; V: TRBV27; CDR3: CASSLLGSGGSSYNEQFF
J: TRBJ1-4; V: TRBV28; CDR3: CASSSPGGTGITNEKLFF